This T cell receptor (beta chain) was documented in a study of blood T cell repertoires in COVID-19. Study-wide background: Samples representing acute and convalescent COVID-19 were sourced from the United States, Italy and Spain. Nucleic acid was either cDNA or gDNA, and it came from T cells, B-cell-depleted T cells, or PBMCs.

With 0 bases removed from V and 0 bases from J, the gap between germline ends came to 10 bases. Germline V gene data show CDR1 as SGDLS and CDR2 as YYNGEE. This CDR3 comprises 15 residues. Per the study methods: Reference gene primer amplification yielded estimated nucleated cell counts. The protocol was immunoSEQ multiplex PCR, while the TCRdb copy is restricted to in-frame clones and leaves out a portion. That table is the source of V, J and clone size, and D and trimming were worked out from the DNA. Of about 310,000 clones in the sample, roughly 84% were seen once. The rearrangement joins TRBV9 to TRBJ2-7; D is ambiguous. The sequence was collected from a man aged 50 or older with active or convalescent COVID-19. Sequencing input: peripheral blood. CDR3 amino acids: CASSVAGSSSYEQYF. The CDR3 DNA sequence: TGTGCCAGCAGCGTAGCCGGGTCGAGCTCCTACGAGCAGTACTTC.